This T cell receptor (beta chain) originates from a study of vaccination and CD4 T cells after COVID-19. CDR1 is SGHTA and CDR2 is FQGNSA in the germline V gene. This CDR3 has 14 amino acids. V was shortened by 10 bases and J by 1 base, with 15 bases between the two germline ends. Treatment denoted: roughly 11-day PBMC culture with coronavirus spike peptide pools or control peptides (ViraFEST assay). From the unexposed donor, CD4+ T cells were collected ahead of the COVID-19 pandemic (2011-2018). A note on this clonotype: What it binds is unknown.

The Oncomine TCR Beta short-read assay was applied to DNA of cultured CD4+ T cells. Investigators obtained genomic DNA by extraction from cultured CD4+ T cells. In TCRdb, the PCR reads were re-called with MiXCR into one record per CDR3 protein. Altogether 12,000 or so distinct CDR3 sequences are present, 37% being singletons, with the ten largest covering 15% to 20%. Sequencing input: CD4+ T cells from blood, cultured in vitro. The chain is built from TRBV7-2 and TRBJ2-3; D possibly corresponds to TRBD2 (6 bases). The source of this sequence is a human donor in good health. Here the CDR3 DNA reads TGTGCCACCGATGCGGGGCCTGGCACAGATACGCAGTATTTT. Protein: CATDAGPGTDTQYF.